The 28 T cell receptor beta chains listed next were all sequenced from one sample in a study of cytomegalovirus exposure and HLA in healthy donors. Use of 60 Vbeta and 13 Jbeta primers characterized the PCR. Measured with immunoSEQ multiplex PCR; TCRdb has only the in-frame clones, and not every one. The sample holds 150,000 to 200,000 clones, roughly 80% seen once. The specimen sequenced was PBMCs. All receptors come from a man aged 50 to 60 in good health and CMV-seropositive.

This clone was counted a few times. V gene TRBV28 combines with J gene TRBJ2-2; D might be TRBD2 (6 bases). The CDR3 has 15 residues. The germline V gene has CDR1 MDHEN and CDR2 SYDVKM. Trimming removed 3 bases from V and 2 bases from J, with 10 bases in between. In DNA, the CDR3 is TGTGCCAGCAGTTTGAGCGGGTCAAACACCGGGGAGCTGTTTTTT. Its translation is CASSLSGSNTGELFF. The full variable domain, completed using reference TRBV28 and TRBJ2-2, is DVKVTQSSRYLVKRTGEKVFLECVQDMDHENMFWYRQDPGLGLRLIYFSYDVKMKEKGDIPEGYSVSREKKERFSLILESASTNQTSMYLCASSLSGSNTGELFFGEGSRLTVL.

V and J are TRBV5-6 and TRBJ1-1, with D perhaps TRBD1 (6 bases). Germline values: CDR1 SGHDT, CDR2 YYEEEE. Deletions cut 4 bases from V and 1 base from J, with 17 bases between. This CDR3 is built from 16 residues. The CDR3 coding sequence is TGTGCCAGCAGCCCATTGCGGGGGGCGGGGAACACTGAAGCTTTCTTT. Its protein is CASSPLRGAGNTEAFF.

This chain joins TRBV4-1 and TRBJ2-5; 10 bases agree with TRBD1. The J call may be faulty, since TRBJ2-7 better matches the DNA end. The CDR3 loop spans 15 amino acids. The germline gives CDR1 MGHRA, CDR2 YSYEKL. Written as DNA, the CDR3 is TGCGCCAGCAGCCTCCTCCGGGACAGGGGACACGAGCAGTACTTC. Translation gives CASSLLRDRGHEQYF.

This clone was seen a few times. This chain joins TRBV5-4 and TRBJ2-7, with TRBD2 matching over 11 bases. CDR3 length equals 15 residues. From germline, CDR1 is SGHNT and CDR2 YYREEE (reference sequence). V was pared by 0 bases and J by 7 bases, with 6 bases of the junction left unmatched. DNA for the CDR3: TGTGCCAGCAGCTTGGTACTAGCGGGAGAGTATGAGCAGTACTTC. Translating it yields CASSLVLAGEYEQYF.

CDR3 bases: TGTGCCAGCAATATACAGGGTGCTAACTATGGCTACACCTTC. Translation: CASNIQGANYGYTF. J is TRBJ1-2 and V is TRBV28; weak D call: TRBD1 (6 bases). This CDR3 comprises 14 residues. Germline V lookup: CDR1 MDHEN, CDR2 SYDVKM. V shed 7 bases and J shed 0 bases, with 12 bases lying between them.

The rearrangement links TRBV5-1 to TRBJ1-1, with D possibly matching TRBD1 (5 bases). V lost 2 bases and J lost 3, with 11 bases in between. The CDR3 runs 14 residues. Germline V gene data show CDR1 as SGHRS and CDR2 as YFSETQ. The CDR3 spells CASSLGQGYTEAFF. The DNA of the CDR3 is TGCGCCAGCAGCTTAGGTCAGGGATACACTGAAGCTTTCTTT.

The chain uses TRBV25-1 and TRBJ2-7; D unclear. The germline V gene has CDR1 MGHDK and CDR2 SYGVNS. With 0 bases removed from V and 5 bases from J, the gap between germline ends came to 2 bases. This CDR3 contains 11 residues. As DNA, the CDR3 is TGTGCCAGCAGTGAATACGACGAGCAGTACTTC. The encoded protein is CASSEYDEQYF.

The chain carries TRBV28 and TRBJ1-1; 8 bases align to TRBD1. This CDR3 spans 15 amino acids. V shed 5 bases, J shed 5 bases, and the junction held 10 bases outside the gene matches. Germline-derived CDR1 and CDR2 are MDHEN and SYDVKM. The CDR3 coding sequence is TGTGCCAGCAGTACCCAGGGGGCGGTTGGTACTGAAGCTTTCTTT. It translates to CASSTQGAVGTEAFF.

This clone appeared a single time. V is TRBV7-9 and J is TRBJ1-1; no reliable D call. CDR1 and CDR2 from the germline V gene are SEHNR and FQNEAQ (reference sequence). Trimming cost V 2 bases and J 3 bases, with 7 bases left between them. This CDR3 contains 13 residues. CDR3 amino acids: CASSLWSDTEAFF. The CDR3 DNA is TGTGCCAGCAGCTTATGGTCGGACACTGAAGCTTTCTTT.

The genes are TRBV2 and TRBJ2-2; D is unclear. The CDR3 loop spans 13 amino acids. V was cut by 0 bases and J by 9 bases, with 8 bases left in between. In germline, CDR1 is SNHLY, CDR2 FYNNEI. CDR3 protein: CASSEAFDRELFF. CDR3 coding DNA: TGTGCCAGCAGTGAAGCGTTTGACAGGGAGCTGTTTTTT.

This chain connects TRBV6-5 to TRBJ1-6; 7 nucleotides match TRBD1. The V segment lost 4 bases and the J segment 10 bases; nucleotides outside the gene matches: 10. The CDR3 totals 15 residues. Germline values: CDR1 MNHEY, CDR2 SVGAGI. The CDR3 coding sequence is TGTGCCAGCAGTTCCTCGACAGGGCGGAGGTCACCCCTCCACTTT. It specifies CASSSSTGRRSPLHF.

The chain recombines TRBV6-6 with TRBJ2-3, with 9 bases fitting TRBD1. V was clipped by 2 bases and J by 7 bases; unmatched bases: 1. The V gene's germline CDR1 is MNHNY and CDR2 SVGAGI (reference sequence). This CDR3 comprises 13 residues. CDR3 protein: CASSYGTGYTQYF. In DNA, the CDR3 is TGTGCCAGCAGTTACGGGACAGGGTATACGCAGTATTTT.

This clone was seen a single time. The chain couples TRBV4-1 to TRBJ2-5; weak D call: TRBD2 (6 bases). CDR1 is MGHRA, CDR2 YSYEKL, per germline. CDR3 length: 15 residues. V was pared by 0 bases and J by 5 bases, with 13 bases between. The CDR3 region is CASSQDAGRGETQYF. The CDR3 DNA is TGCGCCAGCAGCCAAGATGCGGGGAGAGGTGAGACCCAGTACTTC.

The V and J genes are TRBV29-1 and TRBJ2-7, with 7 bases lining up with TRBD1. The V gene's germline CDR1 is SQVTM and CDR2 ANQGSEA. V dropped 4 bases and J dropped 12; count of bases not matched to a gene: 9. The CDR3 runs to 11 residues. Written as DNA, the CDR3 is TGCAGCGTTGTGCAACAGGGGTGGCTGTACTTC. It yields the protein CSVVQQGWLYF.

This chain connects TRBV5-1 to TRBJ2-1, with 12 bases matching TRBD2. The length of the CDR3 is 18 residues. J lost 4 bases, V lost 4 bases, and 12 bases had no gene match. Germline CDR1 SGHRS, CDR2 YFSETQ. The CDR3 region has the DNA TGCGCCAGCAGCGTGGGTTCTAGCGGGAGGGCCGGTTACAATGAGCAGTTCTTC. Residues: CASSVGSSGRAGYNEQFF.

This clone was counted a few times. The rearrangement links TRBV27 to TRBJ1-1; D is undetermined. The CDR3 length is 15 residues. Trimming took 5 bases from V and 0 from J, leaving 13 bases between them. Germline loops: CDR1 MNHEY, CDR2 SMNVEV (reference sequence). The CDR3 region is CASSPGTKMNTEAFF. In DNA, the CDR3 is TGTGCCAGCAGTCCAGGAACAAAAATGAACACTGAAGCTTTCTTT.

The V call is TRBV7-6, the J call TRBJ2-6, with TRBD1 matching 8 bases. The CDR3 length is 18 residues. Germline V gives CDR1 SGHVS, CDR2 FNYEAQ. The V and J ends lost 1 base and 3 bases, in that order; junction bases with no gene match: 8. This CDR3 reads CASSLDHQGADGANVLTF. For the CDR3, the DNA is TGTGCCAGCAGCTTAGATCATCAGGGGGCGGATGGGGCCAACGTCCTGACTTTC.

The V call is TRBV27, the J call TRBJ1-2, with no clear D. The CDR3 consists of 13 residues. Germline V gene lookup returns CDR1 MNHEY and CDR2 SMNVEV (reference sequence). V was trimmed by 5 bases and J by 8 bases, leaving 15 bases between them. The CDR3 DNA reads TGTGCCAGCAGTATCGGGTCTTTAGGAGGCTACACCTTC. Translating it yields CASSIGSLGGYTF.

The chain employs TRBV5-1 and TRBJ2-5; 10 bases match TRBD1. V trimming: 4 bases; J trimming: 5 bases; junction bases outside the gene matches: 8. CDR1 SGHRS and CDR2 YFSETQ come from the germline V gene. CDR3 size: 15 residues. The DNA for the CDR3 is TGCGCCAGCAGCACCGGGACAGGGGTTATCGAGACCCAGTACTTC. It encodes CASSTGTGVIETQYF.

The J gene is TRBJ2-3, the V gene TRBV19; 7 bases map to TRBD2. The CDR3 is 17 residues long. V shed 1 base, J shed 1 base, and the junction held 8 bases outside the gene matches. The germline gives CDR1 LNHDA, CDR2 SQIVND (reference sequence). CDR3 DNA: TGTGCCAGTAGTATAGGAGGGAAGCTAGCGGGCACAGATACGCAGTATTTT. Its protein is CASSIGGKLAGTDTQYF.

In its sample, this clone was seen once. V usage is TRBV2 and J usage is TRBJ2-5, with 9 nucleotides matching TRBD1. The J call may be mistaken, given a closer DNA end match to TRBJ2-7. This CDR3 comprises 14 residues. Germline CDR1 SNHLY, CDR2 FYNNEI. Here the CDR3 DNA reads TGTGCCAGCAGTACGGGACAGGGCTCCTACGAGCAGTACTTC. Translating it yields CASSTGQGSYEQYF.

The CDR3 region is CASSLSTGSSTGELFF. The CDR3 region has the DNA TGTGCCAGCAGTTTAAGTACGGGGAGCTCCACCGGGGAGCTGTTTTTT. The chain joins TRBV27 to TRBJ2-2; tentatively, D is TRBD2 (5 bases). The CDR3 is 16 amino acids. CDR1 and CDR2 from the germline V gene are MNHEY and SMNVEV (reference sequence). V gave up 2 bases and J gave up 4 bases, with 14 bases separating them.

The rearrangement joins TRBV7-9 to TRBJ1-4, with 11 bases identical to TRBD1. This CDR3 has 18 amino acids. V lost 5 bases, J lost 2 bases, and 10 bases stayed unmatched. Germline V gene data show CDR1 as SEHNR and CDR2 as FQNEAQ (reference sequence). CDR3 residues: CASSGRTGGEVTNEKLFF. The CDR3 DNA reads as TGTGCCAGCAGCGGACGGACAGGGGGCGAAGTTACTAATGAAAAACTGTTTTTT.

This chain joins TRBV19 and TRBJ1-5, with TRBD1 matching 8 bases. CDR3 length: 13 residues. Germline V gene lookup returns CDR1 LNHDA and CDR2 SQIVND (reference sequence). V lost 8 bases, J lost 6 bases, and 6 bases stayed unmatched. The CDR3 loop reads CASSQGAGQPQHF. CDR3 nucleotide sequence: TGTGCCAGTTCCCAGGGGGCGGGTCAGCCCCAGCATTTT.

V usage is TRBV5-4 and J usage is TRBJ2-7; D is possibly TRBD2 (5 bases). Per the germline V gene, CDR1 is SGHNT and CDR2 is YYREEE (reference sequence). The germline V and J ends were trimmed by 4 bases and 5 bases, with 19 bases remaining between them. This CDR3 is 15 amino acids long. Written as DNA, the CDR3 is TGTGCCAGCAGCCCAGCCCGGGGAAGTAGCCACGAGCAGTACTTC. The encoded protein is CASSPARGSSHEQYF.

The chain has TRBV4-2 and TRBJ2-7; the match to TRBD2 covers 9 bases. There are 15 residues in the CDR3. The germline CDR1 and CDR2 sequences are LGHNA and YNFKEQ. V shed 3 bases and J 7 bases; nucleotides not matched to a gene: 10. The CDR3: CASSQKAGGPEEQYF. The DNA of the CDR3 is TGTGCCAGCAGCCAGAAAGCGGGGGGCCCGGAAGAGCAGTACTTC.

The chain employs TRBV29-1 and TRBJ2-7, with D perhaps matching TRBD1 (6 bases). CDR3 size: 12 residues. Trimming shortened V by 4 bases and J by 2 bases, and 9 bases separated the two germline ends. Germline CDR1 reads SQVTM; CDR2 reads ANQGSEA. The CDR3 DNA reads TGCAGCGTTGTTGGGGACACCTACGAGCAGTACTTC. Residues: CSVVGDTYEQYF.

The V gene is TRBV2, the J gene TRBJ1-6; TRBD1 agrees at 7 bases. The CDR3 is 15 residues long. V was clipped by 5 bases and J by 4 bases; unmatched bases: 5. Looked up from germline, CDR1 is SNHLY and CDR2 is FYNNEI. CDR3 coding DNA: TGTGCCAGCAGTACGACCAGGGGGTATAATTCACCCCTCCACTTT. Translation gives CASSTTRGYNSPLHF.